This T cell receptor beta chain was captured by sequencing in a study of vaccination and CD4 T cells after COVID-19. About the study: Participants were administered two doses of either the BNT162b2 or the mRNA-1273 vaccine.

The Oncomine TCR Beta short-read assay sequenced DNA from cultured CD4+ T cells. One entry per CDR3 protein, called by TCRdb with MiXCR from the PCR reads. The table has 9,500 to 10,000 distinct CDR3 sequences, around 37% seen once. The treatment is: 10-day PBMC culture with coronavirus spike peptide pools or control peptides (ViraFEST assay). As for this clonotype: Its antigen is undetermined.

V lost 2 bases to trimming and J lost 7 bases, with 8 bases between them. The CDR3 contains 13 residues. Germline lookup yields CDR1 KGHDR and CDR2 SFDVKD. Sequenced input: CD4+ T cells from blood, cultured in vitro. This TCR was sampled from a human donor who had recovered from COVID-19. The chain has TRBV24-1 and TRBJ2-1; D call uncertain. The CDR3 sequence is CATSDSFRNEQFF. The CDR3 nucleotides are TGTGCCACCAGTGATTCCTTTCGGAATGAGCAGTTCTTC.